This T cell receptor (beta chain) came from a study of T cell responses to AZD1222 COVID-19 vaccine. Study summary: Second doses that came at about 4 or about 12 weeks were put together. Broader study findings: The repertoires were collected only after the peak T cell response. The study reported that nearly half of spike-specific TCRs target unmutated variant regions.

Clones were read by immunoSEQ multiplex PCR, and TCRdb kept only the in-frame ones, dropping some. The sample lists about 130,000 clones, around 87% occurring once. The V and J ends lost 2 bases and 5 bases, in that order; junction bases with no gene match: 6. Germline loops: CDR1 SGHTA, CDR2 FQGNSA. The CDR3 runs 16 residues. Note on this clone: Its antigen remains unknown.

The sequencing here drew on peripheral blood, taken on day 0 of AZD1222 vaccination. The sequence was obtained from an adult in good health. The chain recombines TRBV7-2 with TRBJ2-7; 13 bases align to TRBD2. This CDR3 reads CASSLRLAGGGDEQYF. CDR3 DNA sequence: TGTGCCAGCAGCTTACGACTAGCGGGAGGAGGGGACGAGCAGTACTTC.